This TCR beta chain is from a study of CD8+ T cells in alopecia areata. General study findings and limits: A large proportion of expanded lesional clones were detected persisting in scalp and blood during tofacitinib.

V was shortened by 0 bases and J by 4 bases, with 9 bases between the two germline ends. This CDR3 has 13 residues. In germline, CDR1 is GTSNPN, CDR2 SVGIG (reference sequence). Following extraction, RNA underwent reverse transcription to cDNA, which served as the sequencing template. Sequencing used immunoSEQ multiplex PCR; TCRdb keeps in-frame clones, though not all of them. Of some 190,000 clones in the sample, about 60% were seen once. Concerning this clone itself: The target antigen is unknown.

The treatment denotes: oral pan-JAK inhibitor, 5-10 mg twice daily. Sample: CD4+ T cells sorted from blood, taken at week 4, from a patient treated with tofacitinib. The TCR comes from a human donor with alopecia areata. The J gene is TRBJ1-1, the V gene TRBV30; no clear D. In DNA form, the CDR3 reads TGTGCCTGGAGTGTAAGGTCTTCCACTGAAGCTTTCTTT. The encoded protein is CAWSVRSSTEAFF.